This T cell receptor (beta chain) was identified in a study of T cell responses to AZD1222 COVID-19 vaccine. Study background: Whether given at about 4 or about 12 weeks, second doses were pooled.

TCRdb keeps only in-frame clones here, not all; method: immunoSEQ multiplex PCR. The data contain around 100,000 clones, around nine tenths of them singletons. This CDR3 region has 14 residues. CDR1 PRHDT and CDR2 FYEKMQ come from the germline V gene (reference sequence). V was clipped by 5 bases and J by 4 bases, with 12 bases between them. The chain uses TRBV13 and TRBJ1-5; D uncertain. This sequence originates from an adult in good health. Sequences were derived from peripheral blood, sampled on day 0 of AZD1222 vaccination. The CDR3 protein is CASSQTGENQPQHF. The CDR3 coding sequence is TGTGCCAGCAGCCAAACCGGAGAGAATCAGCCCCAGCATTTT.